The rows below give T cell receptor beta chains drawn from one sample of a study of cytomegalovirus exposure and HLA in healthy donors. The table came from immunoSEQ multiplex PCR; TCRdb's copy has only in-frame clones and leaves some out. Here the sample table reports 150,000 to 200,000 clones. Sequencing used PBMCs. These receptors all stem from a woman in her fifties or sixties in good health and CMV-seronegative. The CDR3 runs from the conserved cysteine through the conserved F or W. The order of the fields is V gene, J gene, D gene, CDR3 protein, CDR3 DNA. A D gene is named only where the DNA matches it firmly.

V gene: TRBV5-1
J gene: TRBJ1-1
D gene: TRBD1
CDR3 protein: CASSSGTGGDLEAFF
CDR3 DNA: TGCGCCAGCAGCTCAGGGACAGGGGGCGATCTTGAAGCTTTCTTT

V gene: TRBV18
J gene: TRBJ2-5
D gene: TRBD1
CDR3 protein: CASSERQGLGETQYF
CDR3 DNA: TGTGCCAGCTCAGAACGACAGGGCCTTGGGGAGACCCAGTACTTC

V gene: TRBV7-6
J gene: TRBJ2-3
D gene: .
CDR3 protein: CASSTSIRDTQYF
CDR3 DNA: TGTGCCAGCAGCACTAGCATTAGGGATACGCAGTATTTT

V gene: TRBV2
J gene: TRBJ1-2
D gene: TRBD1
CDR3 protein: CASGFGQGATSMYGYTF
CDR3 DNA: TGTGCCAGTGGGTTTGGGCAGGGGGCGACCTCTATGTATGGCTACACCTTC

V gene: TRBV19
J gene: TRBJ1-3
D gene: .
CDR3 protein: CASSIWGVGNTIYF
CDR3 DNA: TGTGCCAGTAGTATATGGGGAGTTGGAAACACCATATATTTT

V gene: TRBV6-5
J gene: TRBJ2-1
D gene: TRBD2
CDR3 protein: CASTLLAGAYNEQFF
CDR3 DNA: TGTGCCAGCACCCTACTAGCGGGAGCGTACAATGAGCAGTTCTTC

V gene: TRBV4-2
J gene: TRBJ2-7
D gene: TRBD2
CDR3 protein: CASSQLAGGQSSYEQYF
CDR3 DNA: TGTGCCAGCAGCCAACTAGCGGGAGGCCAGAGCTCCTACGAGCAGTACTTC

V gene: TRBV6-5
J gene: TRBJ1-3
D gene: .
CDR3 protein: CASSYSGTPTGNTIYF
CDR3 DNA: TGTGCCAGCAGTTACTCGGGGACTCCAACTGGAAACACCATATATTTT

V gene: TRBV19
J gene: TRBJ2-6
D gene: .
CDR3 protein: CASSIGGPGVLTF
CDR3 DNA: TGTGCCAGTAGTATAGGCGGGCCAGGCGTCCTGACTTTC

V gene: TRBV7-7
J gene: TRBJ2-7
D gene: TRBD1
CDR3 protein: CASSFRQGPYEQYF
CDR3 DNA: TGTGCCAGCAGCTTCAGACAGGGACCCTACGAGCAGTACTTC

V gene: TRBV7-9
J gene: TRBJ1-1
D gene: .
CDR3 protein: CASSLLGQNTEAFF
CDR3 DNA: TGTGCCAGCAGCTTATTGGGGCAGAACACTGAAGCTTTCTTT